These 24 T cell receptor beta chains were sequenced from one sample in a study of T cell repertoires in cytomegalovirus infection. TCRdb fed the reads into MiXCR, producing one record per CDR3 protein. Counted here are under 300,000 distinct CDR3 sequences, roughly an eighth occurring once; the ten biggest clones make up 1.5% to 2%. The sequenced material came from PBMCs. The source of these receptors is a human donor in good health (CMV status not recorded). Some clones in this sample may be carry-over from other donors' samples.

On this clonotype: A junction boundary mismatches the germline segment, possibly from a read error. The CDR3 DNA is TGTGCCAGCAGCCAAGATGGCACTAGCGGGGGGGAGACCCAGTACTTC. This codes for CASSQDGTSGGETQYF. The rearrangement links TRBV4-1 to TRBJ2-5; 12 positions match TRBD2. The length of the CDR3 is 16 residues. Germline assignment: CDR1 MGHRA and CDR2 YSYEKL.

This clonotype occurred many times. The chain recombines TRBV7-2 with TRBJ1-2; 9 positions match TRBD1. The germline gives CDR1 SGHTA, CDR2 FQGNSA. There are 14 residues in the CDR3. Trimming at V came to 2 bases and at J to 8 bases, leaving 6 bases not matched to a gene. The CDR3 is CASSLPGTGRGYTF. CDR3 sequence (DNA): TGTGCCAGCAGCTTACCTGGGACAGGGCGCGGCTACACCTTC.

This clonotype was seen ten or more times. This rearrangement joins TRBV19 to TRBJ1-5, with 10 bases that match TRBD1. V lost 7 bases and J lost 6; bases outside the gene matches: 6. In germline, CDR1 is LNHDA, CDR2 SQIVND (reference sequence). This CDR3 contains 14 residues. This CDR3 is CASKRDRGAQPQHF. The CDR3, as DNA: TGTGCCAGTAAGAGGGACAGGGGTGCTCAGCCCCAGCATTTT.

In this sample, this clonotype turned up many times. The chain is built from TRBV7-8 and TRBJ2-6, with a weak D call TRBD2 (7 bases). Germline CDR1 and CDR2: SGHVS and FQNEAQ. The CDR3 is 19 amino acids. V gave up 1 base and J gave up 1 base, with 17 bases separating them. The CDR3: CASSLGVGGGGSGANVLTF. DNA for the CDR3: TGTGCCAGCAGCTTAGGCGTAGGGGGGGGGGGATCTGGGGCCAACGTCCTGACTTTC.

The chain employs TRBV29-1 and TRBJ1-2; D is perhaps TRBD1 (5 bases). Germline values: CDR1 SQVTM, CDR2 ANQGSEA. The length of the CDR3 is 14 residues. V dropped 2 bases and J dropped 7 bases, with 17 bases sitting between them. CDR3 nucleotide sequence: TGCAGCGTTGAAAACGGACATCGGGTCGGTGGCTACACCTTC. Protein: CSVENGHRVGGYTF.

This clonotype was recorded a few times. The chain has TRBV6-2 or TRBV6-3 and TRBJ2-7, with 10 bases fitting TRBD2. The CDR3 has 16 amino acids. CDR1 and CDR2 (germline): MNHEY, SVGEGT. After removal of 5 bases from V and 4 bases from J, the junction contained 11 bases not matched to a gene. The CDR3 sequence is CASSPPPGLALYEQYF. The CDR3, as DNA: TGTGCCAGCAGTCCACCCCCGGGACTAGCGCTTTACGAGCAGTACTTC.

This clonotype was detected only a few times. The chain recombines TRBV4-1 with TRBJ1-2; 7 positions agree with TRBD1. Germline V gene lookup returns CDR1 MGHRA and CDR2 YSYEKL. The CDR3 is made up of 14 amino acids. Unmatched junction bases numbered 10, after V lost 7 bases and J lost 5 bases. In DNA, the CDR3 is TGCGCCAGCACCCCAAGTGACAGGGAATATGGCTACACCTTC. The encoded protein is CASTPSDREYGYTF.

This clonotype was observed many times. V gene TRBV11-2 combines with J gene TRBJ2-7, with 9 nucleotides matching TRBD2. The CDR3 contains 14 residues. The V gene end was trimmed by 5 bases and the J gene end by 3 bases; junction bases not matched to a gene: 5. Germline V gene lookup returns CDR1 SGHAT and CDR2 FQNNGV. The CDR3 region has the DNA TGTGCCAGCAGCCATGGGACTAGCAGCTACGAGCAGTACTTC. Its protein product is CASSHGTSSYEQYF.

This clonotype appeared many times. The chain uses TRBV5-6 and TRBJ2-4, with D possibly matching TRBD1 (6 bases). Germline assignment: CDR1 SGHDT and CDR2 YYEEEE. V gave up 6 bases and J gave up 3 bases, with 16 bases separating them. The CDR3 covers 15 residues. The CDR3 DNA is TGTGCCAGCAACACATGGGGGCTCGGCAAAAACATTCAGTACTTC. It specifies CASNTWGLGKNIQYF.

The sample holds many counts of this clonotype. The CDR3: CASSLAHRGPYEQYF. In nucleotides, the CDR3 is TGTGCCAGCAGCTTAGCCCACAGGGGCCCCTACGAGCAGTACTTC. The gene calls are TRBV7-2 and TRBJ2-7, with 7 bases that match TRBD1. Germline V gives CDR1 SGHTA, CDR2 FQGNSA. This CDR3 is built from 15 residues. J lost 2 bases, V lost 0 bases, and 4 bases had no gene match.

The chain recombines TRBV5-1 with TRBJ2-7; 11 nucleotides match TRBD1. The CDR3 has 15 residues. CDR1 and CDR2 from the germline V gene are SGHRS and YFSETQ. The V segment lost 4 bases and the J segment 2 bases; nucleotides outside the gene matches: 5. In nucleotides, the CDR3 is TGCGCCAGCAGCCCGGGACAGGGGGTGACCTACGAGCAGTACTTC. Amino acids: CASSPGQGVTYEQYF.

This clonotype was picked up many times. V gene TRBV7-2 combines with J gene TRBJ2-5; 14 bases align to TRBD2. Germline CDR1 is SGHTA and CDR2 is FQGNSA. The CDR3 length is 16 residues. Trimming removed 4 bases from V and 2 bases from J; junction bases left unmatched: 3. The DNA for the CDR3 is TGTGCCAGCAGCTGGGGACTAGCGGGAGCGCAAGAGACCCAGTACTTC. Translating it yields CASSWGLAGAQETQYF.

In this sample, this clonotype turned up many times. The V and J genes are TRBV7-2 and TRBJ2-5, with 7 bases that match TRBD2. Germline lookup yields CDR1 SGHTA and CDR2 FQGNSA. V lost 6 bases, J lost 4 bases, and 14 bases stayed unmatched. The CDR3 has 16 residues. The CDR3 sequence is CASSSRVRGVGETQYF. CDR3 bases: TGTGCCAGCAGTTCAAGGGTTCGGGGGGTAGGAGAGACCCAGTACTTC.

The J gene is TRBJ2-7, the V gene TRBV5-1; 8 nucleotides match TRBD2. The CDR3 covers 14 residues. Losses at the gene ends were 6 bases for V and 7 bases for J; bases not matched to a gene: 12. CDR1 is SGHRS and CDR2 is YFSETQ in the germline V gene. CDR3 amino acids: CASTMPGGTSEQYF. The CDR3 DNA reads TGCGCCAGCACCATGCCTGGCGGGACTAGTGAGCAGTACTTC.

The table lists this clonotype with many counts. This chain uses TRBV24-1 with TRBJ2-7; either TRBD1 or TRBD2 may supply D (5 bases each). This CDR3 is built from 15 residues. Germline assignment: CDR1 KGHDR and CDR2 SFDVKD. V was cut by 4 bases and J by 2 bases, with 14 bases left in between. Here the CDR3 reads CATSDGTERTYEQYF. CDR3 nucleotides: TGTGCCACCAGTGACGGGACCGAAAGGACCTACGAGCAGTACTTC.

This clonotype was seen at least ten times. V is TRBV7-2 and J is TRBJ2-7; the match to TRBD1 covers 11 bases. CDR1 is SGHTA and CDR2 is FQGNSA in the germline V gene. The CDR3 is 15 amino acids. V trimming: 5 bases; J trimming: 7 bases; junction bases outside the gene matches: 10. The CDR3 DNA is TGTGCCAGCAGCCCGCCGGGACAGGGGGTCGGGGAGCAGTACTTC. Translated, it gives CASSPPGQGVGEQYF.

This clonotype was seen more than once but under ten times. The J gene is TRBJ2-1, the V gene TRBV2, with TRBD2 identical over 7 bases. Germline V gene sequence: CDR1 SNHLY, CDR2 FYNNEI. This CDR3 has 15 amino acids. Trimming removed 3 bases from V and 2 bases from J; junction bases left unmatched: 4. The CDR3 protein is CASSEREHPYNEQFF. For the CDR3, the DNA is TGTGCCAGCAGTGAGCGGGAGCACCCCTACAATGAGCAGTTCTTC. Looking up the rest from reference TRBV2 and TRBJ2-1 gives the full variable domain: EPEVTQTPSHQVTQMGQEVILRCVPISNHLYFYWYRQILGQKVEFLVSFYNNEISEKSEIFDDQFSVERPDGSNFTLKIRSTKLEDSAMYFCASSEREHPYNEQFFGPGTRLTVL.

This clonotype appeared many times. The chain carries TRBV7-9 and TRBJ1-6; the match to TRBD1 covers 7 bases. V gave up 8 bases and J gave up 7 bases; unmatched junction bases: 8. This CDR3 comprises 14 residues. Per the germline V gene, CDR1 is SEHNR and CDR2 is FQNEAQ (reference sequence). CDR3 DNA sequence: TGTGCCAGCCTGGTGGGACAGTCAAATTCACCCCTCCACTTT. It is translated as CASLVGQSNSPLHF.

This clonotype showed up many times. The chain has TRBV11-2 and TRBJ2-2; D gene uncertain. This CDR3 is built from 16 residues. From germline, CDR1 is SGHAT and CDR2 FQNNGV. Trimming took off 5 bases at V and 0 bases at J, with 13 bases between the two ends. The CDR3, as DNA: TGTGCCAGCAGCCCTCGGCTAGATCCGAACACCGGGGAGCTGTTTTTT. Protein: CASSPRLDPNTGELFF.

A word on this clonotype: This sequence may be a read error, since a much larger clone differs from it by one base. The J gene is TRBJ2-7, the V gene TRBV6-5; D might be TRBD1 (5 bases). This CDR3 region has 15 residues. Germline CDR1 and CDR2: MNHEY and SVGAGI. CDR3 DNA sequence: TGTGCCAGCAGTCCCCGGGCAGGGTTTTCCTACGGGCAGTACTTC. Its protein product is CASSPRAGFSYGQYF.

V gene TRBV6-5 combines with J gene TRBJ1-3, with D possibly TRBD1 on 5 matching bases. This CDR3 has 15 residues. Germline CDR1 MNHEY, CDR2 SVGAGI. Trimming took 5 bases from V and 4 from J, leaving 15 bases between them. The CDR3 loop is CASSRGTGWGNTIYF. CDR3 in DNA: TGTGCCAGCAGTCGAGGGACTGGGTGGGGAAACACCATATATTTT.

The rearrangement uses TRBV7-2 and TRBJ1-1; 7 bases align to TRBD1. CDR3 size: 13 residues. Germline V CDR1 and CDR2: SGHTA, FQGNSA. The J segment lost 4 bases and the V segment lost 5 bases, leaving 4 bases of the junction unmatched. CDR3 in DNA: TGTGCCAGCAGCGGGAGGGGGCTCACTGAAGCTTTCTTT. Translation: CASSGRGLTEAFF.

The J gene is TRBJ1-1, the V gene TRBV29-1; the D gene is possibly TRBD1 (5 bases). The CDR3 is made up of 12 amino acids. Germline V gene data show CDR1 as SQVTM and CDR2 as ANQGSEA. V lost 5 bases and J lost 2, with 9 bases in between. CDR3 bases: TGCAGCGTTAGGGACCTTAACACTGAAGCTTTCTTT. Encoded protein: CSVRDLNTEAFF.

This clonotype came up many times. The rearrangement uses TRBV14 and TRBJ2-7, with TRBD1 as a possible D gene (6 bases). CDR1 SGHDN and CDR2 FVKESK come from the germline V gene. The V end lost 4 bases, the J end lost 4 bases, and 14 bases lay between the germline ends. The CDR3 sequence is 14 residues long. CDR3 nucleotides: TGTGCCAGCAGCCCCGGGACACCCGCGTACGAGCAGTACTTC. Its protein is CASSPGTPAYEQYF.